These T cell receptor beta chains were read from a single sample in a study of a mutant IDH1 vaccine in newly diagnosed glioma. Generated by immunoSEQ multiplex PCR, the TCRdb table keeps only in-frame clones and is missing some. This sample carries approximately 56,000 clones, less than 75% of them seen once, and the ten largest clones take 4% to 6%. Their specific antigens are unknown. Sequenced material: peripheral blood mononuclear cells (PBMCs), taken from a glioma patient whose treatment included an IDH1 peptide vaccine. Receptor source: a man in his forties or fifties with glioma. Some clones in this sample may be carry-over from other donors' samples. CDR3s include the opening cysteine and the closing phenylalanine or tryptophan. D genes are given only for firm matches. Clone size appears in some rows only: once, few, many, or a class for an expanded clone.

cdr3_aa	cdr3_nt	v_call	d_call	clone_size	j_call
CASRPDRYISYEQYF	TGTGCCAGCAGACCGGACAGATATATATCCTACGAGCAGTACTTC	TRBV6-5	-	-	TRBJ2-7
CASSVHRVSYNEQFF	TGCGCCAGCAGCGTACACAGGGTCTCCTACAATGAGCAGTTCTTC	TRBV5-1	-	-	TRBJ2-1
CASSLGQPIAGYTDTQYF	TGTGCCAGCAGCTTAGGGCAGCCAATAGCGGGGTACACAGATACGCAGTATTTT	TRBV5-8	TRBD2	-	TRBJ2-3
CASSQGDRLNEKLFF	TGTGCCAGCAGCCAAGGGGACAGATTAAATGAAAAACTGTTTTTT	TRBV4-2	TRBD1	-	TRBJ1-4
CASSGSRDLWNTEAFF	TGTGCCAGCAGTGGATCAAGGGACCTATGGAACACTGAAGCTTTCTTT	TRBV2	-	-	TRBJ1-1
CASSTENTGELFF	TGTGCCAGCTCAACAGAGAACACCGGGGAGCTGTTTTTT	TRBV18	-	-	TRBJ2-2
CASSLEGGGRQPQHF	TGTGCCAGCAGCTTAGAGGGGGGGGGTCGCCAGCCCCAGCATTTT	TRBV7-8	-	once	TRBJ1-5
CASTETGAGNTIYF	TGTGCCAGCACCGAGACAGGGGCTGGAAACACCATATATTTT	TRBV6-5	TRBD1	few	TRBJ1-3
CATGAGGSRAQYF	TGTGCCACTGGGGCTGGGGGTTCCCGAGCCCAGTACTTC	TRBV2	-	-	TRBJ2-5
CASTRRQGGEAFF	TGTGCCAGCACCCGCCGACAGGGGGGTGAAGCTTTCTTT	TRBV6-5	TRBD1	-	TRBJ1-1
CASTFRGGAAYNSPLHF	TGTGCCAGCACCTTCAGGGGGGGGGCGGCCTATAATTCACCCCTCCACTTT	TRBV5-4	TRBD1	-	TRBJ1-6
CASSRQGSYEQYF	TGCGCCAGCAGCCGACAGGGTTCGTACGAGCAGTACTTC	TRBV5-1	TRBD1	-	TRBJ2-7
CATSRDHRTGNQPQHF	TGTGCCACCAGCAGAGATCACCGGACAGGGAATCAGCCCCAGCATTTT	TRBV15	TRBD1	few	TRBJ1-5
CASSPTGTNNEKLFF	TGTGCCAGCAGCCCAACCGGGACTAATAATGAAAAACTGTTTTTT	TRBV7-9	-	once	TRBJ1-4
CSVRNSGNTIYF	TGCAGCGTCAGGAACTCTGGAAACACCATATATTTT	TRBV29-1	-	-	TRBJ1-3
CASSAGSGANVLTF	TGTGCCAGCAGTGCTGGCTCTGGGGCCAACGTCCTGACTTTC	TRBV6-1	-	-	TRBJ2-6
CSVAWGNTIYF	TGCAGCGTTGCTTGGGGAAACACCATATATTTT	TRBV29-1	-	few	TRBJ1-3
CASSSTGYSPLHF	TGTGCCAGCAGTTCAACAGGTTATTCACCCCTCCACTTT	TRBV27	-	-	TRBJ1-6
CASTGPGAGEQFF	TGTGCCAGCACCGGACCGGGGGCGGGTGAGCAGTTCTTC	TRBV2	-	-	TRBJ2-1
CASSQDWPSRVETQYF	TGCGCCAGCAGCCAAGATTGGCCCTCCAGGGTAGAGACCCAGTACTTC	TRBV4-1	-	-	TRBJ2-5
CASSSQVATNEKLFF	TGTGCCAGCAGCTCGCAGGTGGCAACTAATGAAAAACTGTTTTTT	TRBV7-2	-	-	TRBJ1-4
CATTTASGNTIYF	TGTGCCACTACGACTGCCTCTGGAAACACCATATATTTT	TRBV6-6	-	-	TRBJ1-3
CAWIEGRAFF	TGTGCCTGGATAGAGGGGAGAGCTTTCTTT	TRBV30	-	-	TRBJ1-1
CATSRDGFWEKSNQPQHF	TGTGCCACCAGCAGAGATGGCTTCTGGGAGAAGAGCAATCAGCCCCAGCATTTT	TRBV15	-	-	TRBJ1-5
CASSKGDRVNQPQHF	TGTGCCAGCAGTAAGGGGGACAGGGTAAATCAGCCCCAGCATTTT	TRBV2	TRBD1	-	TRBJ1-5
CASSIDYRATEAFF	TGTGCCAGTAGTATTGACTACAGGGCCACTGAAGCTTTCTTT	TRBV19	-	-	TRBJ1-1
CASSLGGGPEQYF	TGCGCCAGCAGCTTGGGCGGGGGCCCCGAGCAGTACTTC	TRBV5-1	-	-	TRBJ2-7
CASSFSYEQYF	TGTGCCAGCAGCTTCTCCTACGAGCAGTACTTC	TRBV7-8	-	once	TRBJ2-7
CASSLVGQGAGNTIYF	TGTGCCAGCAGCTTAGTCGGACAGGGAGCAGGAAACACCATATATTTT	TRBV7-9	TRBD1	many	TRBJ1-3
CASSLDKPGLGEQYF	TGCGCCAGCAGCTTGGACAAGCCGGGGTTGGGTGAGCAGTACTTC	TRBV5-1	-	few	TRBJ2-7
CASSQDRGRGNTEAFF	TGCGCCAGCAGCCAAGACAGGGGGCGAGGAAACACTGAAGCTTTCTTT	TRBV4-1	TRBD1	-	TRBJ1-1
CASSQNGGTEAFF	TGCGCCAGCAGCCAAAATGGGGGGACTGAAGCTTTCTTT	TRBV4-1	-	-	TRBJ1-1